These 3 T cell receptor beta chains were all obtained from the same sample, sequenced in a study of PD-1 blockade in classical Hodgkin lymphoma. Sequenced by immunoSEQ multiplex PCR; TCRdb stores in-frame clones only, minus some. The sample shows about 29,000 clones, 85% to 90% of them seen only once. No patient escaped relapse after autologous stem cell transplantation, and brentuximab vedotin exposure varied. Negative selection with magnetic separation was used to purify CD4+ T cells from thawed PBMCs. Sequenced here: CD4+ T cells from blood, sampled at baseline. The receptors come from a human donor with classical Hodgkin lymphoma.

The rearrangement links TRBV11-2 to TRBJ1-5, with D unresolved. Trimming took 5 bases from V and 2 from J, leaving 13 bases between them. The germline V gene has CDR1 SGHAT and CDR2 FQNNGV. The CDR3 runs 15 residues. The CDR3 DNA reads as TGTGCCAGCAGCATCAGTCCCGGGGGCAATCAGCCCCAGCATTTT. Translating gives CASSISPGGNQPQHF.

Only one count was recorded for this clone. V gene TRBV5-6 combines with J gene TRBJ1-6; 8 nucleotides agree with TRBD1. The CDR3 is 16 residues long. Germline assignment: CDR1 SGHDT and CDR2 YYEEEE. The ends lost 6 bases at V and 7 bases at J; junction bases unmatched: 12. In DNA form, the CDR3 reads TGTGCCAGCACCAAAAACCCGACAGGGGCGAATTCACCCCTCCACTTT. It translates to CASTKNPTGANSPLHF. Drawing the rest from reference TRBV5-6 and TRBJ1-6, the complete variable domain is DAGVTQSPTHLIKTRGQQVTLRCSPKSGHDTVSWYQQALGQGPQFIFQYYEEEERQRGNFPDRFSGHQFPNYSSELNVNALLLGDSALYLCASTKNPTGANSPLHFGNGTRLTVT.

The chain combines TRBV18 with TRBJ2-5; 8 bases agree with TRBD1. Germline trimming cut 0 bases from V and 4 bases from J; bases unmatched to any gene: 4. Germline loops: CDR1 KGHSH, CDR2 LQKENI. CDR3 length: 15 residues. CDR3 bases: TGTGCCAGCTCACCACCGCAGGGGGCAAGAGAGACCCAGTACTTC. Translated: CASSPPQGARETQYF.